This T cell receptor (beta chain) was recorded in a study of T cells after yellow fever vaccination. Study-wide points: Weaker, the secondary response peaked sooner, at day 5 versus 15. Highly abundant clonotypes carried over from the bulk population could end up in FACS-sorted repertoires as contaminants. Although most clonotypes did not, a small share appeared in both CD4 and CD8 compartments.

The CDR3 contains 14 residues. The V end was cut by 2 bases, the J end by 5 bases, with 11 bases between. Germline V CDR1 and CDR2: SGHKS, YYEKEE (reference sequence). This clonotype occurred a few times. Its target is unknown. TCR cDNA was made by 5'RACE template switching, adding a universal primer site and UMIs. TCRdb re-derived calls from the 5' RACE reads in MiXCR, one entry per CDR3 protein. The sample includes roughly 68,000 distinct CDR3 sequences, approximately 7% of them seen just once. The source is a man between 18 and 35 years old who received the YFV17D yellow fever vaccine. V and J are TRBV5-5 and TRBJ2-1, with D perhaps matching TRBD2 (5 bases). Here the sequenced sample was CD8+ T cells sorted from PBMCs, taken roughly 46 days after the first yellow fever vaccination. This CDR3 is CASSFRPGDNEQFF. The DNA of the CDR3 is TGTGCCAGCAGCTTCCGTCCCGGGGACAATGAGCAGTTCTTC. Supplemented by reference TRBV5-5 and TRBJ2-1, the full variable domain reads DAGVTQSPTHLIKTRGQQVTLRCSPISGHKSVSWYQQVLGQGPQFIFQYYEKEERGRGNFPDRFSARQFPNYSSELNVNALLLGDSALYLCASSFRPGDNEQFFGPGTRLTVL.